This T cell receptor (beta chain) was found in a study of glioma-infiltrating T cells after dendritic cell vaccination listed by TCRdb under 2016. Background for the entire study: A cohort of 15 glioblastoma patients from Phase I and II dendritic cell vaccination trials was included, of whom 9 were newly diagnosed and 6 had recurrent disease. The vaccine was prepared from monocyte-derived dendritic cells that were cultured for 6 to 7 days with IL-4 and GM-CSF and then pulsed overnight with autologous tumor lysate. Survival after dendritic cell vaccination was correlated with TCR sequencing metrics, including TIL content and tumor-blood repertoire overlap. Three intradermal dendritic cell vaccine injections were administered to patients at biweekly intervals in the arm below the axilla. Between the early 2000s and the early 2010s, the patients were given dendritic cell vaccination pulsed with autologous tumor lysate. In glioblastoma patients vaccinated with dendritic cells, deep sequencing of TCR beta CDR3 regions served to measure the amount of tumor-infiltrating lymphocytes and to compare repertoires between tumor and blood. Overall study results and their limits: The TCR overlap response model with three groups was called speculative and said to need prospective validation. After dendritic cell vaccination, a higher estimated pretreatment TIL content predicted longer time to progression and overall survival. The cohort was small and heterogeneous, and full blood and tumor sets were available for few patients, with initial-recurrent tumor pairs available for even fewer patients. No direct relationship between TCR clonality and survival was found, suggesting a diverse polyclonal response may matter.

This clone was counted a single time. Its cognate antigen has yet to be identified. Per-nucleotide qualities are absent, and no much larger clonotype sits a single base away. V has 0 bases trimmed and J has 0 bases trimmed; junction bases matching no gene number 3. The CDR3 runs 17 residues from the cysteine to the phenylalanine. The sequence is cut down to CDR3 DNA, 51 bases in frame from base 1. Per the germline V gene, LGHNA is the CDR1 and YNFKEQ is the CDR2. Using the immunoSEQ assay, TCRB CDR3 regions were amplified from roughly 2.1 micrograms of genomic DNA, or from all available DNA when less than that was on hand. The multiplex PCR relied on 60 forward primers for TCR V beta segments and 13 reverse primers for J beta segments. Synthetic control templates were spiked into each sample at limiting dilution to estimate reads per starting template. Sequencing produced 87 bp reads on the Illumina HiSeq System. In the paper's pipeline: PCR and sequencing errors were removed by a nearest neighbor algorithm that merged closely related sequences. TCR overlap was measured as the percentage of unique tumor TCR beta sequences that were also present in the peripheral blood of the same patient. TCRdb's version of the immuneACCESS table is confined to in-frame rearrangements and falls short of the full clone set. An unresolved V gene accounts for under half of the shortfall where checked; the remainder is of unknown origin. For V, J and clone size, that table is used; D and trimming come from the DNA. This sample gives roughly 100,000 clones in total; more than 75% of them show up just once. The ten largest clones take up around 2.9% of the sample.

To be selected, patients needed enough residual fresh-frozen tumor tissue and more than two years of available survival data. An isocitrate dehydrogenase mutation was not carried by any of the glioblastoma patients, although molecular status was otherwise variable. PBMC were collected before vaccination, two weeks after the third vaccination, and at tumor progression when it occurred. The Qiagen DNeasy Blood extraction Kit was used for extraction of genomic DNA. The sequence links TRBV4-2 to TRBJ2-1; 9 bases in the middle match TRBD2. This TCR was recovered from a human donor with glioblastoma. The starting material was blood, obtained before dendritic cell vaccination. The DNA sequence follows: TGTGCCAGCAGCCAAGATCATAGCGGGAGCTCCTACAATGAGCAGTTCTTC. Translation gives CASSQDHSGSSYNEQFF.